These 31 T cell receptor beta chains were all obtained from the same sample, sequenced in a study of cytomegalovirus exposure and HLA in healthy donors (dated by TCRdb to about 2017). To prepare the library, the immunoSEQ multiplex PCR assay was applied. The source is immuneACCESS, and TCRdb retained only in-frame sequences with V and J called. Part of the clones is not carried over; for the studies checked, unresolved V genes explain less than half of this, and the remainder is unexplained. The sample table shows 100,000 to 150,000 clones, and about 85% are seen once. The ten most abundant clones make up about 4.1% of the sample. Sequencing was carried out using PBMCs. All receptors derive from a man younger than 30 in good health and CMV-seropositive.

The chain employs TRBV28 and TRBJ2-3; TRBD2 might be the D (5 bases). The CDR3 is 13 residues long. Germline lookup yields CDR1 MDHEN and CDR2 SYDVKM. V lost 7 bases and J 11 bases, leaving 19 bases between the germline ends. The chain's CDR3 is CASTVRSPSGQYF. For the CDR3, the DNA is TGTGCCAGCACCGTTCGAAGCCCCAGCGGGCAGTATTTT. Looking up the rest from reference TRBV28 and TRBJ2-3 gives the full variable domain: DVKVTQSSRYLVKRTGEKVFLECVQDMDHENMFWYRQDPGLGLRLIYFSYDVKMKEKGDIPEGYSVSREKKERFSLILESASTNQTSMYLCASTVRSPSGQYFGPGTRLTVL.

V and J are TRBV5-1 and TRBJ2-2; weak D call: TRBD1 (6 bases). The germline gives CDR1 SGHRS, CDR2 YFSETQ. Trimming left V 6 bases short and J 5 bases short, with 11 bases between. There are 13 residues in the CDR3. CDR3 amino acids: CASNPQGTGELFF. The DNA of the CDR3 is TGCGCCAGCAACCCTCAGGGGACCGGGGAGCTGTTTTTT.

The chain is built from TRBV10-3 and TRBJ2-3; D may be TRBD1 (6 bases). Germline V gene sequence: CDR1 ENHRY, CDR2 SYGVKD. The ends were cut back, 6 bases at V and 1 base at J, with 14 bases in the middle. CDR3 length equals 15 residues. The CDR3 coding sequence is TGTGCCATCAGACAACAGGGACGGGGCACAGATACGCAGTATTTT. Amino acid sequence: CAIRQQGRGTDTQYF.

The V call is TRBV6-1, the J call TRBJ2-1, with 7 bases lining up with TRBD2. The CDR3 sequence is 15 residues long. V shed 7 bases, J shed 3 bases, and the junction held 9 bases outside the gene matches. Germline CDR1 and CDR2: MNHNS and SASEGT. CDR3 bases: TGTGCCAGCATCGAGTTCGGGGGGAACTACAATGAGCAGTTCTTC. Its protein is CASIEFGGNYNEQFF.

This clone was detected only a few times. The V call is TRBV19, the J call TRBJ1-1; D gene ambiguous. The germline V gene has CDR1 LNHDA and CDR2 SQIVND (reference sequence). The CDR3 spans 14 residues. V lost 7 bases and J lost 2, with 14 bases in between. CDR3 loop: CASNRYGFNTEAFF. The CDR3 DNA reads TGTGCCAGTAACAGATATGGGTTTAACACTGAAGCTTTCTTT.

The chain combines TRBV2 with TRBJ2-3, with 10 bases identical to TRBD2. Looked up from germline, CDR1 is SNHLY and CDR2 is FYNNEI. J was trimmed by 2 bases and V by 8 bases; bases with no gene match: 4. The CDR3 has 14 amino acids. DNA of the CDR3: TGTGCCAGCGGTCTAGCGGGGGTCACAGATACGCAGTATTTT. As protein: CASGLAGVTDTQYF.

The genes are TRBV7-2 and TRBJ2-7; tentatively, D is TRBD1 (6 bases). V was clipped by 5 bases and J by 3 bases, with 17 bases between them. Germline CDR1 reads SGHTA; CDR2 reads FQGNSA. The CDR3 has 15 amino acids. Here the CDR3 DNA reads TGTGCCAGCAGCCTAAACCCGGGACAACACTACGAGCAGTACTTC. Its translation is CASSLNPGQHYEQYF.

V usage is TRBV28 and J usage is TRBJ2-6; D is ambiguous. Trimming stripped 5 bases from V and 2 bases from J, with 7 bases between. The germline V gene has CDR1 MDHEN and CDR2 SYDVKM. The CDR3 sequence is 14 residues long. CDR3: CASSPLPGANVLTF. In nucleotides, the CDR3 is TGTGCCAGCAGTCCTCTTCCTGGGGCCAACGTCCTGACTTTC.

The gene calls are TRBV7-9 and TRBJ2-7; 9 positions agree with TRBD1. CDR1 and CDR2 from the germline V gene are SEHNR and FQNEAQ (reference sequence). CDR3 length equals 15 residues. The J segment lost 1 base and the V segment lost 5 bases, leaving 6 bases of the junction unmatched. CDR3: CASSRGQGRSYEQYF. CDR3 nucleotide sequence: TGTGCCAGCAGCCGAGGACAGGGGAGGTCCTACGAGCAGTACTTC.

J is TRBJ2-4 and V is TRBV10-1, with 9 bases aligning to TRBD1. The J segment lost 14 bases and the V segment lost 2 bases, leaving 4 bases of the junction unmatched. This CDR3 spans 12 amino acids. Germline CDR1 and CDR2: WNHNN and SYGVQD (reference sequence). The CDR3, as DNA: TGCGCCAGCAGTGAGAGCAGGACAGGGGAGTACTTC. It is translated as CASSESRTGEYF.

This chain links TRBV28 with TRBJ1-3, with 7 bases that match TRBD1. With V trimmed by 6 bases and J by 6 bases, 8 bases remained unmatched. Germline assignment: CDR1 MDHEN and CDR2 SYDVKM. The CDR3 extends over 14 amino acids. CDR3 nucleotides: TGTGCCAGCAGGGAGGGACAGACTCTAAACACCATATATTTT. Residues: CASREGQTLNTIYF.

The CDR3 nucleotides are TGCGCCACCGCCGACGGGAGCAAAGGCATCGAGACCCAGTACTTC. This translates into CATADGSKGIETQYF. The chain links TRBV5-1 to TRBJ2-5; the D gene is possibly TRBD2 (6 bases). Looked up from germline, CDR1 is SGHRS and CDR2 is YFSETQ. The V end was cut by 9 bases, the J end by 5 bases, with 23 bases between. There are 15 residues in the CDR3.

The chain employs TRBV7-8 and TRBJ2-1, with D possibly being TRBD2 (5 bases). CDR1 and CDR2 (germline): SGHVS, FQNEAQ. V gave up 5 bases and J gave up 8 bases, with 19 bases separating them. The length of the CDR3 is 15 residues. CDR3 coding DNA: TGTGCCAGCAGCCCCGATCGGGGTCGGTTCGATGAGCAGTTCTTC. Protein product: CASSPDRGRFDEQFF.

The V gene is TRBV20-1, the J gene TRBJ2-2; 7 bases are a match to TRBD1. Germline V lookup: CDR1 DFQATT, CDR2 SNEGSKA (reference sequence). Unmatched junction bases numbered 1, after V lost 7 bases and J lost 5 bases. The CDR3 spans 11 residues. In DNA, the CDR3 is TGCAGTGTGGACAGGACCGGGGAGCTGTTTTTT. Translation: CSVDRTGELFF.

V usage is TRBV5-3 and J usage is TRBJ1-1; D gene ambiguous. TRBV5-3 belongs to the ORF category, with a function that is uncertain. V lost 5 bases and J lost 10, with 9 bases in between. This CDR3 is built from 10 residues. CDR3 in DNA: TGTGCCAGAAGGAGGACTATAGCTTTCTTT. Residues: CARRRTIAFF.

The V and J genes are TRBV7-2 and TRBJ1-6; D ambiguous. V lost 5 bases, J lost 7 bases, and 18 bases lay in between. CDR1 and CDR2 (germline): SGHTA, FQGNSA. This CDR3 spans 16 amino acids. CDR3 sequence reads: CASSPRGFGLNSPLHF. CDR3 coding DNA: TGTGCCAGCAGCCCCCGAGGGTTTGGGCTCAATTCACCCCTCCACTTT.

V usage is TRBV4-2 and J usage is TRBJ1-2, with 7 bases that match TRBD1. The CDR3 contains 16 residues. The germline gives CDR1 LGHNA, CDR2 YNFKEQ. The ends lost 2 bases at V and 8 bases at J; junction bases unmatched: 14. CDR3 nucleotide sequence: TGTGCCAGCAGCCAACACCGGGGCGAGGGGGCTCGAGGCTACACCTTC. This codes for CASSQHRGEGARGYTF.

The V gene is TRBV9, the J gene TRBJ2-1, with 7 bases identical to TRBD1. This CDR3 is built from 15 residues. V dropped 3 bases and J dropped 8; count of bases not matched to a gene: 11. CDR1 SGDLS and CDR2 YYNGEE come from the germline V gene. CDR3 nucleotide sequence: TGTGCCAGCAGCGCCAGCCGGGACAGTATCTATGAGCAGTTCTTC. It encodes CASSASRDSIYEQFF. The full variable domain, completed using reference TRBV9 and TRBJ2-1, is DSGVTQTPKHLITATGQRVTLRCSPRSGDLSVYWYQQSLDQGLQFLIQYYNGEERAKGNILERFSAQQFPDLHSELNLSSLELGDSALYFCASSASRDSIYEQFFGPGTRLTVL.

The chain links TRBV28 to TRBJ2-7; 10 nucleotides line up with TRBD1. Trimming removed 5 bases from V and 4 bases from J; junction bases left unmatched: 8. Germline V gives CDR1 MDHEN, CDR2 SYDVKM. The CDR3 is made up of 15 amino acids. Here the CDR3 reads CASSISGTGDYEQYF. CDR3 nucleotide sequence: TGTGCCAGCAGTATTTCGGGGACAGGGGATTACGAGCAGTACTTC.

This chain connects TRBV19 to TRBJ1-2, with TRBD1 matching over 10 bases. V was clipped by 5 bases and J by 8 bases; unmatched bases: 5. This CDR3 region has 13 residues. Germline CDR1 and CDR2: LNHDA and SQIVND (reference sequence). The CDR3 DNA is TGTGCCAGTAGTTCCGGGACAGGGGTCGGCTACACCTTC. This gives the protein CASSSGTGVGYTF. The full variable domain, its missing parts supplied by reference TRBV19 and TRBJ1-2, is DGGITQSPKYLFRKEGQNVTLSCEQNLNHDAMYWYRQDPGQGLRLIYYSQIVNDFQKGDIAEGYSVSREKKESFPLTVTSAQKNPTAFYLCASSSGTGVGYTFGSGTRLTVV.

The rearrangement uses TRBV7-2 and TRBJ2-5; 11 nucleotides match TRBD2. This CDR3 has 15 residues. The germline CDR1 and CDR2 sequences are SGHTA and FQGNSA. V lost 5 bases to trimming and J lost 7 bases; unmatched junction nucleotides: 9. The CDR3 reads CASSRGTSGRGTQYF. The CDR3 DNA reads as TGTGCCAGCAGCCGCGGGACTAGCGGACGTGGGACCCAGTACTTC.

V and J are TRBV20-1 and TRBJ2-5, with D maybe TRBD1 (5 bases). Germline lookup yields CDR1 DFQATT and CDR2 SNEGSKA (reference sequence). The V and J ends lost 8 bases and 4 bases respectively, with 11 bases between them. The CDR3 consists of 11 residues. The CDR3 region is CSSDSLETQYF. The CDR3, as DNA: TGCAGTAGTGACAGCCTAGAGACCCAGTACTTC.

The V and J genes are TRBV6-1 and TRBJ1-6; unclear D gene. Germline V CDR1 and CDR2: MNHNS, SASEGT. V lost 1 base to trimming and J lost 9 bases, with 22 bases between them. The CDR3 runs to 18 residues. The CDR3 sequence is CASSEVSQWEFGRSPLHF. The CDR3 DNA reads TGTGCCAGCAGTGAAGTAAGCCAGTGGGAGTTCGGGCGTTCACCCCTCCACTTT.

This clone was counted once. The chain links TRBV10-2 to TRBJ2-2; the match to TRBD1 covers 9 bases. The CDR3 has 16 residues. Germline-derived CDR1 and CDR2 are WSHSY and SAAADI. V lost 10 bases, J lost 1 base, and 10 bases stayed unmatched. The CDR3 nucleotides are TGCGCCACCAAGGGGACAGGGACCTTGAACACCGGGGAGCTGTTTTTT. It translates to CATKGTGTLNTGELFF.

This clone was seen a handful of times. This chain links TRBV6-5 with TRBJ2-3, with 14 bases lining up with TRBD2. CDR1 and CDR2 (germline): MNHEY, SVGAGI. V was pared by 4 bases and J by 8 bases, with 8 bases of the junction left unmatched. This CDR3 is 16 amino acids long. CDR3 in amino acids: CASSSGLAGGVGTQYF. The CDR3 bases are TGTGCCAGCAGTTCCGGACTAGCGGGGGGTGTGGGTACGCAGTATTTT.

The chain combines TRBV27 with TRBJ1-1, with TRBD1 matching 8 bases. The CDR3 runs 15 residues. CDR1 is MNHEY, CDR2 SMNVEV, per germline (reference sequence). J lost 1 base, V lost 8 bases, and 9 bases had no gene match. The CDR3: CASGPRQGWNTEAFF. DNA for the CDR3: TGTGCCAGCGGCCCTCGACAGGGGTGGAACACTGAAGCTTTCTTT.

This sequence joins TRBV5-6 and TRBJ1-3; no clear D gene. This CDR3 comprises 16 residues. The ends were cut back, 0 bases at V and 3 bases at J, with 13 bases in the middle. The germline V gene encodes CDR1 SGHDT and CDR2 YYEEEE. The CDR3 DNA follows: TGTGCCAGCAGCTTGGCTCGGGGTATAGGTGGAAACACCATATATTTT. It encodes CASSLARGIGGNTIYF. Combining the CDR3 with reference TRBV5-6 and TRBJ1-3 gives the whole variable domain DAGVTQSPTHLIKTRGQQVTLRCSPKSGHDTVSWYQQALGQGPQFIFQYYEEEERQRGNFPDRFSGHQFPNYSSELNVNALLLGDSALYLCASSLARGIGGNTIYFGEGSWLTVV.

V gene TRBV4-1 combines with J gene TRBJ1-5, with 10 bases lining up with TRBD1. This CDR3 contains 16 residues. CDR1 and CDR2 from the germline V gene are MGHRA and YSYEKL. V was clipped by 4 bases and J by 7 bases; unmatched bases: 10. The CDR3 region has the DNA TGCGCCAGCAGCCTGCTTTATGGGACAGGGGAACAGCCCCAGCATTTT. This codes for CASSLLYGTGEQPQHF.

The chain recombines TRBV5-1 with TRBJ1-5; D ambiguous. Germline CDR1 reads SGHRS; CDR2 reads YFSETQ. The CDR3 contains 14 residues. V was trimmed by 4 bases and J by 4 bases, leaving 12 bases between them. The CDR3 reads CASSLVGPNQPQHF. CDR3 sequence (DNA): TGCGCCAGCAGCCTGGTTGGGCCAAATCAGCCCCAGCATTTT.

V usage is TRBV5-1 and J usage is TRBJ2-3, with unresolved D. V lost 4 bases and J 2 bases, leaving 8 bases between the germline ends. Germline lookup yields CDR1 SGHRS and CDR2 YFSETQ. The CDR3 extends over 13 amino acids. The CDR3: CASSPWPTDTQYF. CDR3 nucleotide sequence: TGCGCCAGCAGCCCTTGGCCCACAGATACGCAGTATTTT.

The V call is TRBV7-2, the J call TRBJ1-1, with D unresolved. The CDR3 has 14 residues. Germline lookup yields CDR1 SGHTA and CDR2 FQGNSA. Trimming cost V 1 base and J 4 bases, with 10 bases left between them. The CDR3 region has the DNA TGTGCCAGCAGCTTAGTCCAGTCCACCACTGAAGCTTTCTTT. As protein: CASSLVQSTTEAFF.